Given below is one T cell receptor beta chain in context. The table came from immunoSEQ multiplex PCR; TCRdb's copy has only in-frame clones and leaves some out. The data contain about 130,000 clones, about 88% of them singletons. The data belong to a study of control samples from healthy donors and cancer patients. Germline lookup yields CDR1 KGHSH and CDR2 LQKENI. The ends lost 4 bases at V and 3 bases at J; junction bases unmatched: 4. This CDR3 comprises 15 residues. The chain combines TRBV18 with TRBJ2-2, with 8 bases fitting TRBD2. Sequenced material: blood. The receptor was isolated from a young man in good health. Written as DNA, the CDR3 is TGTGCCAGCTCACTGACTAGCGACCACACCGGGGAGCTGTTTTTT. Encoded protein: CASSLTSDHTGELFF.